Presented here are 9 T cell receptor beta chains from one specimen sequenced in a study of blood T cell repertoires in COVID-19. TCRdb's copy holds only in-frame clones and misses some; the assay was immunoSEQ multiplex PCR. The table shows about 65,000 clones, with approximately 93% occurring only once. The sequenced sample was peripheral blood. The source of these receptors is a man aged 65-85 years with active COVID-19.

The chain is built from TRBV19 and TRBJ1-4; maybe TRBD1 (6 bases). V lost 4 bases and J lost 0, with 9 bases in between. Looked up from germline, CDR1 is LNHDA and CDR2 is SQIVND (reference sequence). There are 15 residues in the CDR3. The CDR3 loop is CASSRHRATNEKLFF. DNA for the CDR3: TGTGCCAGTAGTAGACACAGGGCAACTAATGAAAAACTGTTTTTT.

This clone was seen only once. V usage is TRBV12-3 or TRBV12-4 and J usage is TRBJ2-1; TRBD1 is a possible D gene (5 bases). V was pared by 6 bases and J by 8 bases, with 11 bases between. This CDR3 has 12 amino acids. The CDR3 DNA is TGTGCCAGCAGGCACCAGGGTCATGAGCAGTTCTTC. Its translation is CASRHQGHEQFF.

This rearrangement joins TRBV10-3 to TRBJ1-1; D is unclear. Germline CDR1 ENHRY, CDR2 SYGVKD. V was pared by 3 bases and J by 2 bases, with 4 bases between. This CDR3 is built from 12 residues. CDR3 sequence reads: CAISDYNTEAFF. The CDR3 DNA sequence: TGTGCCATCAGTGACTATAACACTGAAGCTTTCTTT.

J is TRBJ2-7 and V is TRBV11-2; TRBD1 aligns across 11 bases. The CDR3 runs to 14 residues. Germline V gene data show CDR1 as SGHAT and CDR2 as FQNNGV. Losses at the gene ends were 5 bases for V and 4 bases for J; bases not matched to a gene: 4. In nucleotides, the CDR3 is TGTGCCAGCAGCAAAGGACAGGGGGCGTACGAGCAGTACGTC. Its translation: CASSKGQGAYEQYV.

V usage is TRBV10-3 and J usage is TRBJ2-3; 7 positions agree with TRBD2. The germline V gene has CDR1 ENHRY and CDR2 SYGVKD. The length of the CDR3 is 14 residues. Trimming took 5 bases from V and 4 from J; bases not matched to a gene: 6. The chain's CDR3 is CAISPREASDTQYF. As DNA, the CDR3 is TGTGCCATCAGTCCCCGGGAGGCATCAGATACGCAGTATTTT.

The chain uses TRBV5-1 and TRBJ1-4, with no clear D. The V gene's germline CDR1 is SGHRS and CDR2 YFSETQ. The V and J ends lost 1 base and 1 base respectively, with 8 bases between them. CDR3 length: 15 amino acids. This CDR3 is CASSLIPGTNEKLFF. In DNA, the CDR3 is TGCGCCAGCAGCTTGATTCCAGGAACTAATGAAAAACTGTTTTTT. Full variable domain (rest looked up from reference TRBV5-1 and TRBJ1-4): KAGVTQTPRYLIKTRGQQVTLSCSPISGHRSVSWYQQTPGQGLQFLFEYFSETQRNKGNFPGRFSGRQFSNSRSEMNVSTLELGDSALYLCASSLIPGTNEKLFFGSGTQLSVL.

V gene TRBV7-2 combines with J gene TRBJ2-1; 10 positions agree with TRBD2. Germline V gene lookup returns CDR1 SGHTA and CDR2 FQGNSA. CDR3 size: 15 residues. V trimming: 5 bases; J trimming: 4 bases; junction bases outside the gene matches: 5. The CDR3 here is CASSTRTSGYNEQFF. CDR3 DNA: TGTGCCAGCAGCACCAGGACTAGCGGTTACAATGAGCAGTTCTTC.

Only one count was recorded for this clone. This chain links TRBV10-1 with TRBJ2-3, with TRBD2 as a possible D gene (6 bases). V was cut by 3 bases and J by 8 bases, with 18 bases left in between. Germline loops: CDR1 WNHNN, CDR2 SYGVQD (reference sequence). This CDR3 comprises 15 residues. CDR3 residues: CASSDPSGAGGTQYF. The CDR3 DNA reads TGCGCCAGCAGTGACCCCAGCGGAGCCGGGGGTACGCAGTATTTT.

J is TRBJ2-7 and V is TRBV5-1; D call uncertain. Germline CDR1 reads SGHRS; CDR2 reads YFSETQ. This CDR3 comprises 14 residues. Trimming pared 2 bases from V and 0 bases from J, leaving 9 bases between. The CDR3: CASSLDPSSYEQYV. CDR3 nucleotide sequence: TGCGCCAGCAGCTTAGATCCTAGCTCCTACGAGCAGTACGTC.